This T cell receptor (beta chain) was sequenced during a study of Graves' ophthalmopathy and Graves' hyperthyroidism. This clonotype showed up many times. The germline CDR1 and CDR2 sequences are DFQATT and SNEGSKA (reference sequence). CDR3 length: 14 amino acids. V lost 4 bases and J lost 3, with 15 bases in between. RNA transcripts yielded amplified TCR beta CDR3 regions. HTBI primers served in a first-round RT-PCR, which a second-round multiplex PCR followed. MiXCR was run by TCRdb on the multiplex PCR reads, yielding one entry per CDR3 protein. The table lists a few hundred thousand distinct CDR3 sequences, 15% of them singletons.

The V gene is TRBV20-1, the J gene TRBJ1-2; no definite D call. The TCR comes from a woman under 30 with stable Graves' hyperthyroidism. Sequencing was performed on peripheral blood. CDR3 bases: TGCAGTGCTATCGGGATAAGAGAGGACTATGGCTACACCTTC. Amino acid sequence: CSAIGIREDYGYTF.